Described below is a single TCR beta chain sequence and its context. The antigen is not known. Germline loops: CDR1 SNHLY, CDR2 FYNNEI. With 2 bases removed from V and 2 bases from J, the gap between germline ends came to 10 bases. The CDR3 totals 14 residues. The data stem from a study of T cell responses to AZD1222 COVID-19 vaccine. Study-wide points: Seropositive at baseline were only five or six AZD1222 recipients.

The protocol was immunoSEQ multiplex PCR, while the TCRdb copy is restricted to in-frame clones and leaves out a portion. Of roughly 180,000 clones in the sample, 85% to 95% were seen once. V usage is TRBV2 and J usage is TRBJ2-7; D remains unclear. The clonotype comes from an adult who received the AZD1222 COVID-19 vaccine. The material was peripheral blood, obtained 28 days after the second AZD1222 dose. CDR3 DNA: TGTGCCAGCAGTGAAAACAGCGAAACCTACGAGCAGTACTTC. Protein: CASSENSETYEQYF.